This TCR beta chain originates from a study of brain T cells in children with intractable seizures. Study-wide points: Viral specificity was inferred only from CDR3 similarity; HCMV serostatus was unknown. Pre-surgery blood may have been undersampled, hiding some clones.

Surgery cases with the highest brain T cell transcript signatures were chosen for sequencing. At least one anti-epileptic drug was given before surgery. The assay was immunoSEQ multiplex PCR, and TCRdb's table has in-frame clones only and misses some. This table holds 55,000 to 80,000 clones, 95% to 97% found once. As concerns this clone: What it recognizes is unknown.

The sample here was peripheral blood, taken at surgery. This receptor was taken from a boy under three years old with focal cortical dysplasia and intractable seizures.

CDR3 DNA: TGTGCCAGCAGGGACCCAAACAATGAGCAGTTCTTC. Protein: CASRDPNNEQFF. This chain uses TRBV7-2 with TRBJ2-1; the D is unclear. With 6 bases removed from V and 5 bases from J, the gap between germline ends came to 8 bases. The germline CDR1 and CDR2 sequences are SGHTA and FQGNSA. CDR3 length: 12 residues.